This T cell receptor (beta chain) was profiled in a study of T-cell reconstitution after alpha-beta-depleted transplantation in children (dated by TCRdb to the mid-2010s). Study-level background: Using TCR repertoire profiling, the study quantitatively followed how T-cell immune reconstitution unfolded in children after TCRalphabeta/CD19-depleted allogeneic hematopoietic cell transplantation.

Trimming costs V 7 bases and J 2 bases, and their ends lie 14 bases apart. The germline V gene encodes CDR1 DFQATT and CDR2 SNEGSKA (reference sequence). The CDR3 goes from the cysteine to the phenylalanine over 13 residues. Of the read, only the CDR3 DNA is kept; its 39 bases are in frame from base 1. This clonotype was counted many times. Its antigen is still unknown. No quality values exist for individual bases; no much larger clone is one base distant. The protocol used for the library was PCR. The listed sequencing device is Illumina HiSeq 2500. To normalize quantification of the TCRbeta repertoire, the TCR libraries were built with molecular barcoding that relied on unique molecular identifiers. In TCRdb, the public reads were trimmed at Q25 with fastp and aligned with MiXCR, with productive beta chains retained. Identical CDR3 protein sequences are pooled into one entry, listed with their most common genes and DNA. The sample includes hundreds of thousands of distinct CDR3 sequences, with 15% to 20% observed a single time. The top ten hold approximately 1% of the sample.

The V and J genes are TRBV20-1 and TRBJ2-5; 6 matching bases give a weak D call of TRBD1. This TCR derives from a human donor who donated a stem cell graft to a child with acute myeloid leukemia. This specimen consisted of PBMCs from the stem cell graft donor, obtained from the stem cell graft. CDR3 loop: CSGRRGGQETQYF. DNA sequence: TGCAGTGGAAGAAGAGGGGGTCAAGAGACCCAGTACTTC.